This TCR beta chain appears in the sequencing data of a study of patients and donors after allogeneic stem cell transplantation. TCRdb fed the RT-PCR reads into MiXCR, producing one record per CDR3 protein. Among about 160,000 distinct CDR3 sequences listed, roughly two fifths were seen once. The CDR3 is 16 amino acids. The V and J ends lost 2 bases and 2 bases, in that order; junction bases with no gene match: 4. Germline CDR1 and CDR2: MNHNS and SASEGT. V and J are TRBV6-1 and TRBJ2-1, with 9 bases that match TRBD2. The clonotype originates from a human donor who was either an allogeneic HSCT recipient or a stem cell or donor lymphocyte infusion donor (not recorded which). It is not recorded whose cells these are; they may come from a transplant donor. Material: blood, either unsorted or a sorted T cell fraction (not recorded which). The CDR3 DNA is TGTGCCAGCAGTGAACGGCTAGCGGGGCCCTACAATGAGCAGTTCTTC. As protein: CASSERLAGPYNEQFF.